A selection of T cell receptor beta chains follows, all from one sample in a study of Ad26.COV2.S vaccination and SARS-CoV-2 variants. The data were produced by immunoSEQ multiplex PCR, yet TCRdb's version contains in-frame clones alone and is incomplete. The repertoire holds around 340,000 clones, roughly 90% seen once, with about 10% in the top ten. This material consisted of peripheral blood, taken in a trial of Ad26.COV2.S vaccine versus placebo. The receptors were sampled from a person between 18 and 59 years old who received the Ad26.COV2.S COVID-19 vaccine or a placebo. The CDR3 runs from the conserved cysteine through the conserved F or W. A D gene is named only where the DNA matches it firmly. The listing skips clone size in some rows; elsewhere it reads once, few, many or a size class.

>TRBV5-6|few|TRBJ1-6|.
CASSWGGSPLHF
TGTGCCAGCAGCTGGGGTGGTTCACCCCTCCACTTT
>TRBV7-5|.|TRBJ1-1|.
CVRSLRVRGAFF
TGTGTCAGAAGCCTTAGGGTACGGGGAGCTTTCTTT
>TRBV6-2/TRBV6-3|.|TRBJ2-2|TRBD2
CASSRGGGVTGELFF
TGTGCCAGCAGCCGGGGCGGGGGAGTCACCGGGGAGCTGTTTTTT
>TRBV6-5|.|TRBJ2-2|.
CASSTTGSLTGELFF
TGTGCCAGCAGTACTACAGGGAGTCTCACCGGGGAGCTGTTTTTT
>TRBV6-5|.|TRBJ1-3|.
CASSWRGPSGNTIYF
TGTGCCAGCAGTTGGCGGGGCCCCTCTGGAAACACCATATATTTT
>TRBV28|.|TRBJ2-1|.
CASSLQLGYNEQFF
TGTGCCAGCAGTTTGCAATTGGGGTACAATGAGCAGTTCTTC
>TRBV5-6|.|TRBJ1-5|.
CASSKDGLGSNQPQHF
TGTGCCAGCAGCAAGGACGGTCTGGGTAGCAATCAGCCCCAGCATTTT
>TRBV4-3|once|TRBJ2-5|.
CASSQGQRSQETQYF
TGCGCCAGCAGCCAGGGTCAGCGGTCTCAAGAGACCCAGTACTTC
>TRBV10-3|once|TRBJ1-2|.
CAISELEDYGYTF
TGTGCCATCAGTGAGCTAGAGGATTATGGCTACACCTTC
>TRBV27|.|TRBJ1-3|.
CASSFRVSHLIYF
TGTGCCAGCAGTTTCAGAGTTAGCCACCTCATATATTTT
>TRBV23-1|.|TRBJ1-6|.
CAIYGQLPSPLHF
TGCGCCATCTACGGACAGTTACCTTCACCCCTCCACTTT
>TRBV7-9|.|TRBJ2-5|.
CASSGKETQYF
TGTGCCAGCTCTGGCAAAGAGACCCAGTACTTC
>TRBV7-2|.|TRBJ1-2|TRBD1
CASSSSDRGRWYGYTF
TGTGCCAGCAGCTCATCCGACAGGGGGCGTTGGTATGGCTACACCTTC
>TRBV27|once|TRBJ1-1|TRBD1
CASSPQTGPRDTEAFF
TGTGCCAGCAGTCCTCAGACAGGGCCGCGCGACACTGAAGCTTTCTTT
>TRBV6-2/TRBV6-3|once|TRBJ1-5|.
CASSYEIAVDTNQPQHF
TGTGCCAGCAGTTACGAAATCGCGGTAGACACCAATCAGCCCCAGCATTTT
>TRBV7-6|.|TRBJ2-2|.
CASSLVPTVNTGELFF
TGTGCCAGCAGCTTAGTCCCGACAGTGAACACCGGGGAGCTGTTTTTT
>TRBV28|.|TRBJ1-5|.
CASRISNQPQHF
TGTGCCAGCAGAATTAGCAATCAGCCCCAGCATTTT
>TRBV5-8|.|TRBJ2-3|TRBD1
CASYQTGVADTQYF
TGTGCCAGCTACCAGACAGGGGTCGCAGATACGCAGTATTTT
>TRBV7-2|.|TRBJ1-1|TRBD1
CASSSQGAITEAFF
TGTGCCAGCAGCTCACAGGGGGCGATAACTGAAGCTTTCTTT
>TRBV5-4|.|TRBJ1-1|TRBD1
CASSSGQGIPEAFF
TGTGCCAGCAGCTCGGGACAGGGGATACCTGAAGCTTTCTTT
>TRBV19|.|TRBJ1-6|.
CASSIASSYNSPLHF
TGTGCCAGTAGTATAGCGAGCTCCTATAATTCACCCCTCCACTTT
>TRBV10-3|.|TRBJ2-7|TRBD2
CAIRGEGISYEQYF
TGTGCCATCCGGGGGGAGGGGATCTCCTACGAGCAGTACTTC
>TRBV24-1|.|TRBJ2-1|TRBD1
CATSDWTGNSYNEQFF
TGTGCCACCAGTGATTGGACAGGAAACTCCTACAATGAGCAGTTCTTC
>TRBV27|.|TRBJ2-3|TRBD1
CASSRRQGATDTQYF
TGTGCCAGCAGTCGCCGACAGGGGGCTACAGATACGCAGTATTTT
>TRBV6-5|.|TRBJ2-5|TRBD1
CASSPGGVAETQYF
TGTGCCAGCAGTCCAGGGGGCGTAGCAGAGACCCAGTACTTC
>TRBV5-3|.|TRBJ1-5|.
CARSHKGGHYRQPQHF
TGTGCCAGAAGCCATAAAGGGGGACATTACAGGCAGCCCCAGCATTTT
>TRBV7-9|.|TRBJ1-1|.
CASSLVGNTEAFF
TGTGCCAGCAGCTTGGTCGGGAACACTGAAGCTTTCTTT
>TRBV7-3|.|TRBJ2-1|.
CASSLRVGRGNNEQFF
TGTGCCAGCAGCTTAAGGGTCGGACGGGGCAACAATGAGCAGTTCTTC
>TRBV7-7|.|TRBJ2-3|TRBD2
CASSLRAGGSLDTQYF
TGTGCCAGCAGCTTGCGAGCGGGAGGTTCTCTAGATACGCAGTATTTT
>TRBV2|.|TRBJ2-2|.
CASIQANTGELFF
TGTGCCAGCATACAGGCGAACACCGGGGAGCTGTTTTTT
>TRBV7-2|.|TRBJ2-2|TRBD1
CASSFTGGAGGELFF
TGTGCCAGCAGCTTTACAGGGGGCGCAGGCGGGGAGCTGTTTTTT
>TRBV5-1|.|TRBJ1-3|.
CASSTRTENSGNTIYF
TGCGCCAGCAGCACACGGACGGAGAACTCTGGAAACACCATATATTTT
>TRBV12-3/TRBV12-4|.|TRBJ2-1|TRBD1
CASGQVNEQFF
TGTGCCAGCGGACAGGTCAATGAGCAGTTCTTC
>TRBV28|.|TRBJ2-1|.
CASSFQGGFYNEQFF
TGTGCCAGCAGTTTTCAGGGCGGGTTCTACAATGAGCAGTTCTTC
>TRBV3-1/TRBV3-2|.|TRBJ1-2|TRBD1
CASSPLRGTGSDGYTF
TGTGCCAGCAGCCCTTTACGCGGGACAGGGTCGGATGGCTACACCTTC